This T cell receptor beta chain was profiled in a study of T cells in Graves' hyperthyroidism and ophthalmopathy. J gave up 5 bases and V 9 bases, and 9 bases lay outside the gene matches. The V gene's germline CDR1 is SGHAT and CDR2 FQDESV (reference sequence). This CDR3 has 13 amino acids. TCR beta CDR3 sequences were amplified from RNA transcripts. TCR CDR3 regions were first amplified by RT-PCR with HTBI primers. TCRdb analysed the multiplex PCR reads with MiXCR anew, one entry per CDR3 protein. In the table there are some 600,000 distinct CDR3 sequences, around 14% of which are singletons. This clonotype appeared many times. Used for diagnoses were clinical symptoms, serum thyroxine and TRAb, thyroid ultrasound and orbital computed tomography. Blood was obtained at the first hyperthyroidism diagnosis, which preceded any ophthalmopathy symptoms.

Sequenced: blood. The rearrangement joins TRBV11-1 to TRBJ1-1, with TRBD1 matching 7 bases. The source is a woman in her 30s with Graves' hyperthyroidism that later progressed to Graves' ophthalmopathy. CDR3 nucleotides: TGTGCCAGTAAAGTTCAGGGGGATACTGAAGCTTTCTTT. This gives the protein CASKVQGDTEAFF.